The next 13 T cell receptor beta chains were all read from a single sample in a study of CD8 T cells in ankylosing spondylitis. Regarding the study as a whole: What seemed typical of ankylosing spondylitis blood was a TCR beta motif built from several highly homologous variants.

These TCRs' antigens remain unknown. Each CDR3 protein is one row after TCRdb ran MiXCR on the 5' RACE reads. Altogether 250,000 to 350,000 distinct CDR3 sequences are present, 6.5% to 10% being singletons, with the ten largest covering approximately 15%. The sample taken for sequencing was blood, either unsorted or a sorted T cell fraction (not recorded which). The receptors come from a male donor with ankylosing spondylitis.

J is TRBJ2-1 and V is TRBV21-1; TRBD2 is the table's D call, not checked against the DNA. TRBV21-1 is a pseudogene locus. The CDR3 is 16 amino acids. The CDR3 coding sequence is TGTGCCAGCAGCAAGAATAGCGGGGGAACCTACAATGAGCAGTTCTTC. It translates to CASSKNSGGTYNEQFF.

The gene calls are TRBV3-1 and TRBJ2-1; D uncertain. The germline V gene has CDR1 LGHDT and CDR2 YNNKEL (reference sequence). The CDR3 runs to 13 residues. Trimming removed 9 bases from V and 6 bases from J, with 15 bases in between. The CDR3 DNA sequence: TGTGCCAGTGGTCCGGGTTTGGGCAATGAGCAGTTCTTC. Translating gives CASGPGLGNEQFF.

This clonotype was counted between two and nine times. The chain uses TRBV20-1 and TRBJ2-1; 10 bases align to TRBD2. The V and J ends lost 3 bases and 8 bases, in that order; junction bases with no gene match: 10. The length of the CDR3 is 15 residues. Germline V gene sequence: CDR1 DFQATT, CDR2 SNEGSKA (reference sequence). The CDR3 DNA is TGCAGTGCTAGCGGGCCGGCGACTAGCGGGTATGAGCAGTTCTTC. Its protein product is CSASGPATSGYEQFF.

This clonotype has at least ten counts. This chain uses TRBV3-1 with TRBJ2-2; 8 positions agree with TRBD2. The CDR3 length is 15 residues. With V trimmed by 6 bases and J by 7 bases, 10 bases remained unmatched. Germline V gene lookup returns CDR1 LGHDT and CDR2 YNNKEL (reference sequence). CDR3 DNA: TGTGCCAGCAGTCCGGGACTAGTCCACAGCGGGGAGCTGTTTTTT. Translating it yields CASSPGLVHSGELFF.

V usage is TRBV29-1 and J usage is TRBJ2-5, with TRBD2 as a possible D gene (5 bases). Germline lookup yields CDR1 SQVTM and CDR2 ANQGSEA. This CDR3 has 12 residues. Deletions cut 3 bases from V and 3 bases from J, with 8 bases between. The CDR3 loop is CSVDGVEETQYF. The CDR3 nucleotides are TGCAGCGTTGACGGGGTCGAAGAGACCCAGTACTTC.

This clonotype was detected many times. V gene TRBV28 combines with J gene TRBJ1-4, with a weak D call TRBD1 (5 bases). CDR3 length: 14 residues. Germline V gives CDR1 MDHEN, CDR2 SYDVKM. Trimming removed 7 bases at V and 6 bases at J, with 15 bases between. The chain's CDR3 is CASTTPGGYEKLFF. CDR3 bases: TGTGCCAGCACTACCCCCGGGGGGTATGAAAAACTGTTTTTT.

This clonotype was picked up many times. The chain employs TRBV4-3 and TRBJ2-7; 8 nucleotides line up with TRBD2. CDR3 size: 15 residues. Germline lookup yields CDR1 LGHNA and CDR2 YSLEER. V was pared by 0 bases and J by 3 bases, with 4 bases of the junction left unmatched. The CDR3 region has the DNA TGCGCCAGCAGCCAAGATCGTCTAGCGGGCTACGAGCAGTACTTC. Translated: CASSQDRLAGYEQYF.

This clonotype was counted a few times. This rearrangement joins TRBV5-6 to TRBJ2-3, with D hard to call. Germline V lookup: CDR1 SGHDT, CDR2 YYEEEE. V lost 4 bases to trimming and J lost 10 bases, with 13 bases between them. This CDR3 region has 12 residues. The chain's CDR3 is CASSRLGDAQYF. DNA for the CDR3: TGTGCCAGCAGCCGGCTGGGCGATGCGCAGTATTTT.

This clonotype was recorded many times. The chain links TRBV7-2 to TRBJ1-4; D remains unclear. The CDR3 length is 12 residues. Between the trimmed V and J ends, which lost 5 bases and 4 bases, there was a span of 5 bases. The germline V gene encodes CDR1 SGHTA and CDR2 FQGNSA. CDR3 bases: TGTGCCAGCAGCCCTGATAATGAAAAACTGTTTTTT. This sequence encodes CASSPDNEKLFF.

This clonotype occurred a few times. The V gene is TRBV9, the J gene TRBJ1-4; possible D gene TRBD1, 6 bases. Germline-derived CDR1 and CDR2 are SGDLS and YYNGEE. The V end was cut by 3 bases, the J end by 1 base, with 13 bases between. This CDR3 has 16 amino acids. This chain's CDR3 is CASSAGGGGTNEKLFF. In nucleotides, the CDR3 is TGTGCCAGCAGCGCCGGGGGGGGCGGAACTAATGAAAAACTGTTTTTT.

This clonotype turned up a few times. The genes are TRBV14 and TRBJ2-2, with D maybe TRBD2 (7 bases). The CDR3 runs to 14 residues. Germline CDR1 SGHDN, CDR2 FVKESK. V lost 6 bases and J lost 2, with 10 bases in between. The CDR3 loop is CASRAGHNTGELFF. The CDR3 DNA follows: TGTGCCAGCAGAGCGGGACACAACACCGGGGAGCTGTTTTTT.

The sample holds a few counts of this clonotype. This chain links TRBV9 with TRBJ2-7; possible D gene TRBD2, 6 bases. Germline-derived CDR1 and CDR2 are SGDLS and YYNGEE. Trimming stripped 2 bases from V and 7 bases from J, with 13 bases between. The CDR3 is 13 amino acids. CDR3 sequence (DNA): TGTGCCAGCAGCGTGGGACTCGCGCATGAGCAGTACTTC. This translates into CASSVGLAHEQYF.

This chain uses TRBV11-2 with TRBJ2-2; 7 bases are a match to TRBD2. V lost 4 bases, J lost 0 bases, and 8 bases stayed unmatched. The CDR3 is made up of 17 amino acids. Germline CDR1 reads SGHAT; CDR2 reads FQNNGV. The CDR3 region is CASSSPGGGSNTGELFF. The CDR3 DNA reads TGTGCCAGCAGCTCGCCCGGGGGAGGGTCGAACACCGGGGAGCTGTTTTTT.